These 11 T cell receptor beta chains share one sample of origin, sequenced in a study of regulatory T cells in long-lasting Graves disease. Indicated time point: persistent/refractory GD, antithyroid drugs over 5 years with positive TRAb. RNA isolated from PBMCs was used to make the TCR library. Both iRepertoire HTBI primers and Arm-PCR of CDR3 regions were used to build the TCR beta libraries. TCRdb reprocessed the multiplex PCR reads with MiXCR, giving one entry per CDR3 protein. The table has approximately 360,000 distinct CDR3 sequences, approximately 25% seen once; the top ten hold approximately 28%. The input for sequencing was peripheral blood mononuclear cells (PBMCs), taken when the disease was refractory, from a patient treated with antithyroid drugs. The receptors originated from a woman between 40 and 50 years old with Graves disease.

This clonotype was seen a few times. The chain employs TRBV11-2 and TRBJ2-7; either TRBD1 or TRBD2 may fit D (5 bases each). The CDR3 consists of 13 residues. Germline CDR1 is SGHAT and CDR2 is FQNNGV. V lost 5 bases, J lost 4 bases, and 12 bases lay in between. The CDR3 region is CASSEGTLYEQYF. In nucleotides, the CDR3 is TGTGCCAGCAGCGAAGGGACGCTTTACGAGCAGTACTTC.

The table lists this clonotype with many counts. The J gene is TRBJ1-2, the V gene TRBV6-5; D might be TRBD1 (6 bases). Germline CDR1 is MNHEY and CDR2 is SVGAGI. V lost 0 bases, J lost 5 bases, and 22 bases lay in between. The length of the CDR3 is 18 residues. The CDR3 nucleotides read TGTGCCAGCAGTTACTCGACTTATCAGGGGTCTTCGAGATATGGCTACACCTTC. Its translation: CASSYSTYQGSSRYGYTF.

This clonotype was seen a handful of times. Possible read error: a much larger clone is one base away. The gene calls are TRBV28 and TRBJ2-5, with a possible D match to TRBD1 (6 bases). Germline V lookup: CDR1 MDHEN, CDR2 SYDVKM. V was cut by 3 bases and J by 5 bases, with 16 bases left in between. There are 15 residues in the CDR3. CDR3 in amino acids: CASSFLGAGGETQYF. The CDR3 coding sequence is TGTGCCAGCAGTTTTTTGGGGGCAGGCGGGGAGACCCAGTACTTC.

V usage is TRBV24-1 and J usage is TRBJ2-7; 8 bases are shared with TRBD2. CDR1 and CDR2 (germline): KGHDR, SFDVKD. The CDR3 length is 14 residues. V lost 6 bases to trimming and J lost 3 bases; unmatched junction nucleotides: 6. The chain's CDR3 is CATSSGGNLYEQYF. CDR3 bases: TGTGCCACCAGTAGCGGGGGTAACCTCTACGAGCAGTACTTC.

The sample holds a few counts of this clonotype. The chain employs TRBV12-3 or TRBV12-4 and TRBJ2-1, with TRBD1 identical over 8 bases. V lost 6 bases to trimming and J lost 3 bases; unmatched junction nucleotides: 1. The CDR3 extends over 13 amino acids. The CDR3 is CASRGQGYNEQFF. CDR3 bases: TGTGCCAGCAGAGGACAGGGCTACAATGAGCAGTTCTTC.

This clonotype was detected many times. This chain links TRBV27 with TRBJ1-1, with D tentatively TRBD1 (5 bases). Per germline, CDR1 MNHEY and CDR2 SMNVEV (reference sequence). The CDR3 covers 18 residues. The V end lost 0 bases, the J end lost 1 base, and 18 bases lay between the germline ends. This chain's CDR3 is CASSLSAAFGGPNTEAFF. CDR3 bases: TGTGCCAGCAGTTTATCCGCCGCCTTCGGGGGACCGAACACTGAAGCTTTCTTT.

The table lists this clonotype with many counts. This chain uses TRBV28 with TRBJ1-5; the D gene is possibly TRBD1 (6 bases). Looked up from germline, CDR1 is MDHEN and CDR2 is SYDVKM. The CDR3 has 14 residues. V dropped 4 bases and J dropped 5 bases, with 12 bases sitting between them. CDR3 protein: CASSYDRNYQPQHF. CDR3 DNA: TGTGCCAGCAGTTATGACAGGAATTATCAGCCCCAGCATTTT. Together with reference TRBV28 and TRBJ1-5, the CDR3 gives the full variable domain: DVKVTQSSRYLVKRTGEKVFLECVQDMDHENMFWYRQDPGLGLRLIYFSYDVKMKEKGDIPEGYSVSREKKERFSLILESASTNQTSMYLCASSYDRNYQPQHFGDGTRLSIL.

This clonotype was picked up a small number of times. The chain couples TRBV28 to TRBJ2-4; D gene uncertain. The CDR3 is made up of 12 amino acids. V was shortened by 2 bases and J by 6 bases, with 5 bases between the two germline ends. Per germline, CDR1 MDHEN and CDR2 SYDVKM. This CDR3 is CASSLPSNIQYF. In DNA form, the CDR3 reads TGTGCCAGCAGTTTACCATCAAACATTCAGTACTTC.

With regard to this clonotype: The CDR3 does not close with the conserved phenylalanine or tryptophan, likely indicating a read error. The J gene is TRBJ2-7, the V gene TRBV28; D may be TRBD1 (5 bases). The CDR3 consists of 11 residues. The germline CDR1 and CDR2 sequences are MDHEN and SYDVKM. Trimming cost V 5 bases and J 3 bases, with 5 bases left between them. The CDR3 region has the DNA TGTGCCAGCAGTGACAGCTACGAGCAGTACTCC. Translating it yields CASSDSYEQYS.

In its sample, this clonotype was seen a few times. The J gene is TRBJ2-1, the V gene TRBV6-5; D is ambiguous. This CDR3 spans 13 amino acids. The germline V gene encodes CDR1 MNHEY and CDR2 SVGAGI. Deletions cut 0 bases from V and 6 bases from J, with 6 bases between. CDR3: CASSYSLGNEQFF. CDR3 nucleotide sequence: TGTGCCAGCAGTTACTCCTTGGGCAATGAGCAGTTCTTC.

Concerning this clonotype itself: One base separates it from a far larger clone, so it is likely a read error. This likely comes from a read error, as the CDR3 has no conserved phenylalanine or tryptophan at its end. V gene TRBV28 combines with J gene TRBJ2-5; D tentatively fits TRBD1 or TRBD2 (5 bases each). The germline V and J ends were trimmed by 6 bases and 4 bases, with 18 bases remaining between them. Germline-derived CDR1 and CDR2 are MDHEN and SYDVKM. The CDR3 contains 15 residues. CDR3: CASSPGAGRPETQYL. The CDR3 DNA sequence: TGTGCCAGCAGCCCCGGGGCAGGGCGGCCAGAGACCCAGTACCTC.